Reported below is one T cell receptor beta chain. This clone's antigen is unknown. No much larger clone is present one base from it, and per-base qualities are unavailable. The source of the sample is a study of OX40 agonist ivuxolimab in advanced cancers. Broadly, across the study: Ivuxolimab was a fully human IgG2 agonistic monoclonal antibody targeting the costimulatory receptor OX40 (CD134). Among the approximately 54 dose-escalation patients, approximately 20 had hepatocellular carcinoma, 15 or so melanoma, 9 renal cell carcinoma and 9 head and neck cancer. Partial responses occurred in three dose-escalation patients, of whom one had hepatocellular carcinoma and two had cutaneous melanoma. Patients were allowed to have had prior anti-PD-1, anti-PD-L1 or anti-CTLA-4 therapy, and 30% to 40% of the dose-escalation patients had previously received checkpoint inhibitors. The monotherapy dose-escalation portion (N of about 50 patients) of the phase I ivuxolimab trial is reported in the paper. Intravenous ivuxolimab was administered to patients every 2 weeks at six dose levels: 0.01, 0.1, 0.3, 1.5, 3 and 10 mg/kg. The dose-escalation cohort was around 83% male with a mean age of approximately 60 years, ranging from roughly 23 to 90. The purpose of peripheral TCRbeta sequencing was to test whether ivuxolimab changed TCR sequence diversity and led to clonal T-cell expansion. The paper's findings and limits, for the study overall: Low levels of normalized T-cell clonal expansion were also shown by some nonresponding patients. In the 0.1-3.0 mg/kg groups, partial responders had among the lowest normalized peripheral clonal expansion, particularly in CD8+ T cells. On average, CD8+ T cells showed more expanded clones than CD4+ T cells after ivuxolimab. Which antigens the clonally expanded peripheral T cells were specific for was not determined. At doses of 0.1 to 3.0 mg/kg, clonal expansion of both CD4+ and CD8+ blood T cells was observed from baseline to week 6.

Patients with a history of autoimmune disease or receiving systemic immunosuppression were excluded from the trial. Peripheral blood for TCR sequencing was collected from all dose cohorts at baseline, on cycle 4 day 1, and on cycle 7 day 1. The samples were drawn from a first-in-human, open-label, multicenter phase I dose-escalation trial of ivuxolimab. Adults with locally advanced or metastatic melanoma, renal cell carcinoma, hepatocellular carcinoma or head and neck squamous cell carcinoma were enrolled in the trial. CD4+ and CD8+ T cells were sorted separately from peripheral blood before TCR sequencing. For sequencing of the TCRbeta CDR3 region, genomic DNA was extracted from the sorted cells. The immunoSEQ Assay was used to sequence the TCRbeta CDR3 regions. What TCRdb holds here is the immuneACCESS table cut down to in-frame rearrangements. Part of the clones is not present; checked against another copy, under half of the missing clones reflect an unresolved V gene, and the others are unexplained. The table for this sample lists approximately 71,000 clones; nearly 85% of them were counted only once. 11% of the sample is held by the ten biggest clonotypes.

This specimen consisted of CD4+ or CD8+ T cells sorted from blood, obtained in a trial of the OX40 agonist ivuxolimab. The TCR sequence derives from an adult with an advanced solid tumor such as melanoma, head and neck, liver or kidney cancer.

The nucleotides are TGTGCCATCAGTGAAGGGTTCTCCGGCGAAAAACTGTTTTTT. Its protein reads: CAISEGFSGEKLFF. This chain is built from TRBV10-3 and TRBJ1-4, with no reliable assignment of the D segment. V is reduced by 3 bases and J by 8 bases, leaving a spacing of 13 bases between them. The CDR3 sequence holds 14 residues, the cysteine and phenylalanine included. Of the read, only the CDR3 DNA is kept; its 42 bases are in frame from base 1. Based on the germline V gene, the CDR1 and CDR2 sequences are ENHRY and SYGVKD.